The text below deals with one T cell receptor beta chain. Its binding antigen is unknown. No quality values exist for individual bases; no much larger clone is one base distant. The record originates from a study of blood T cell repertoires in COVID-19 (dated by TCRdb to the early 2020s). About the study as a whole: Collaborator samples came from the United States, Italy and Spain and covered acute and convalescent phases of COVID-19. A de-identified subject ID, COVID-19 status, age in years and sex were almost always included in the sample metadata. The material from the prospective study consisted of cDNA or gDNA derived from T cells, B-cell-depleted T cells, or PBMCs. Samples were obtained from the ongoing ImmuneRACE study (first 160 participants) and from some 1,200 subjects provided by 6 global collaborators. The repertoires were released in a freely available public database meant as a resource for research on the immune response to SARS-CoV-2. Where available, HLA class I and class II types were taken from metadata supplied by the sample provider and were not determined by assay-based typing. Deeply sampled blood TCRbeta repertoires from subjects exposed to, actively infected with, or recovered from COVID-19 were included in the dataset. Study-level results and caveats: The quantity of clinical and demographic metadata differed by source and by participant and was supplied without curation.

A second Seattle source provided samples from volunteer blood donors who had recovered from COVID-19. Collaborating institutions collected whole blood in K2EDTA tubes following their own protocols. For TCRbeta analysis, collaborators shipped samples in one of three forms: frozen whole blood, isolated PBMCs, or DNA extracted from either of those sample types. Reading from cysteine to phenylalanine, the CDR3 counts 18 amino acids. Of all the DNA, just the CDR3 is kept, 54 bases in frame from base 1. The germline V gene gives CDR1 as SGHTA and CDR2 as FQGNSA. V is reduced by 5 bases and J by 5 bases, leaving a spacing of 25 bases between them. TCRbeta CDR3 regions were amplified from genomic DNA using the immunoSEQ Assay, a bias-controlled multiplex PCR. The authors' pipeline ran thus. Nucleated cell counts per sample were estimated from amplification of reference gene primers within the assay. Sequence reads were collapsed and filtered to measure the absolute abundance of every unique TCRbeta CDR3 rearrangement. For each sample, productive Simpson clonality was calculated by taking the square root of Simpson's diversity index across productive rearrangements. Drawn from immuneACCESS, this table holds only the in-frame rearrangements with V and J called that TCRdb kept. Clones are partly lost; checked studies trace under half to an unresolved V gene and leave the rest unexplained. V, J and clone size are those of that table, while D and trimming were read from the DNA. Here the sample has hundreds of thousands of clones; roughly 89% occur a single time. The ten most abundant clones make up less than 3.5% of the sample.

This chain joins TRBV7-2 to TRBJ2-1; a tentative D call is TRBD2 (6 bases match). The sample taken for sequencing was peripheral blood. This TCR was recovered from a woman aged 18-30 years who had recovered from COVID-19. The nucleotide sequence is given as TGTGCCAGCAGCAAACCCCACGCGGGCCTAGCGCGGAACAATGAGCAGTTCTTC. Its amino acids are CASSKPHAGLARNNEQFF.